These T cell receptor beta chains were read from a single sample in a study of T cells in Graves' hyperthyroidism and ophthalmopathy. TCRdb called the multiplex PCR reads again in MiXCR, with one record for every CDR3 protein. The sample comprises over 200,000 distinct CDR3 sequences, approximately 14% of which are singletons, and more than 10% rests with the top ten. Sequenced: blood. The source is a woman aged 40 to 50 with Graves' hyperthyroidism that later progressed to Graves' ophthalmopathy. Both conserved end residues are part of each CDR3. The D gene is left open where the match is weak. Rows may omit the clone size; those that give it use once, few, many or a size class.

CDR3: CASSLVGLLSTDTQYF
DNA: TGTGCCAGCAGCTTAGTAGGGCTCCTAAGCACAGATACGCAGTATTTT
V: TRBV7-8
size: .
J: TRBJ2-3
D: .

CDR3: CASRIGRGTDTQYF
DNA: TGTGCCAGCAGGATCGGGAGAGGCACAGATACGCAGTATTTT
V: TRBV2
size: many
J: TRBJ2-3
D: .

CDR3: CASSEKRLFFQETQYF
DNA: TGCGCCAGCAGTGAGAAGCGGCTTTTCTTCCAAGAGACCCAGTACTTC
V: TRBV10-2
size: many
J: TRBJ2-5
D: .

CDR3: CSVSTGTRDQPQHF
DNA: TGCAGCGTTTCGACAGGGACTCGGGATCAGCCCCAGCATTTT
V: TRBV29-1
size: few
J: TRBJ1-5
D: TRBD1

CDR3: CASSSTDRDYEQYF
DNA: TGTGCCAGCAGCTCTACCGACAGAGACTACGAGCAGTACTTC
V: TRBV7-9
size: many
J: TRBJ2-7
D: .

CDR3: CASSNQDGTGKGYTF
DNA: TGTGCCAGCAGCAATCAAGATGGGACAGGGAAAGGCTACACCTTC
V: TRBV9
size: many
J: TRBJ1-2
D: TRBD1

CDR3: CASSLASGGVQYF
DNA: TGTGCCAGCAGCTTAGCTTCGGGGGGAGTGCAGTACTTC
V: TRBV7-2
size: .
J: TRBJ2-7
D: TRBD2

CDR3: CASSLGETGNEKLFF
DNA: TGTGCCAGCAGTTTGGGGGAGACAGGGAATGAAAAACTGTTTTTT
V: TRBV12-3/TRBV12-4
size: many
J: TRBJ1-4
D: TRBD1

CDR3: CASSMRVGKTGELFF
DNA: TGTGCCAGTAGTATGCGGGTTGGTAAAACCGGGGAGCTGTTTTTT
V: TRBV19
size: few
J: TRBJ2-2
D: .

CDR3: CASRLQETQYF
DNA: TGTGCCAGCAGGCTCCAAGAGACCCAGTACTTC
V: TRBV12-3/TRBV12-4
size: many
J: TRBJ2-5
D: .

CDR3: CASNMTSGSYHEQFF
DNA: TGTGCCAGCAACATGACTAGCGGGAGTTACCATGAGCAGTTCTTC
V: TRBV27
size: .
J: TRBJ2-1
D: TRBD2

CDR3: CASRASGGSLETQYF
DNA: TGTGCCAGCAGGGCTAGCGGGGGGTCGTTGGAGACCCAGTACTTC
V: TRBV6-1
size: many
J: TRBJ2-5
D: TRBD2

CDR3: CSASPGTGLNEQYF
DNA: TGCAGTGCTTCACCCGGGACAGGGCTTAACGAGCAGTACTTC
V: TRBV20-1
size: many
J: TRBJ2-7
D: TRBD1

CDR3: CASSENWNQPQHF
DNA: TGTGCCAGCAGTGAAAACTGGAATCAGCCCCAGCATTTT
V: TRBV2
size: many
J: TRBJ1-5
D: .

CDR3: CASSEALPGNGYTF
DNA: TGTGCCAGCAGTGAAGCGCTTCCGGGGAATGGCTACACCTTC
V: TRBV6-1
size: many
J: TRBJ1-2
D: .

CDR3: CASSFDEDTQYF
DNA: TGTGCCAGCAGTTTTGACGAGGATACGCAGTATTTT
V: TRBV27
size: many
J: TRBJ2-3
D: .

CDR3: CASSHILNREMNTEAFF
DNA: TGCGCCAGCAGCCATATACTCAACAGGGAAATGAACACTGAAGCTTTCTTT
V: TRBV4-1
size: many
J: TRBJ1-1
D: .

CDR3: CATSSSGESYNEQFF
DNA: TGTGCCACCAGCAGTTCGGGGGAGAGCTACAATGAGCAGTTCTTC
V: TRBV15
size: many
J: TRBJ2-1
D: .

CDR3: CASSFQELNSPLHF
DNA: TGTGCCAGCAGCTTCCAAGAACTTAATTCACCCCTCCACTTT
V: TRBV11-2
size: many
J: TRBJ1-6
D: .

CDR3: CASSIGQGFTLLFF
DNA: TGCGCCAGCAGCATCGGACAGGGTTTCACCCTTCTGTTTTTT
V: TRBV5-1
size: many
J: TRBJ2-2
D: TRBD1

CDR3: CAISIFSWVGDEQYF
DNA: TGTGCCATCAGCATTTTTTCATGGGTAGGCGACGAGCAGTACTTC
V: TRBV10-3
size: many
J: TRBJ2-7
D: .

CDR3: CASSPPTSGRAIIAGELFF
DNA: TGTGCCAGCAGCCCACCGACTAGCGGGAGGGCCATTATCGCCGGGGAGCTGTTTTTT
V: TRBV3-1
size: many
J: TRBJ2-2
D: TRBD2

CDR3: CAWSVRGRRSSYEQYF
DNA: TGTGCCTGGAGTGTACGAGGCAGGCGGAGCTCCTACGAGCAGTACTTC
V: TRBV30
size: .
J: TRBJ2-7
D: .

CDR3: CASSELAGAPPDTQYF
DNA: TGTGCCAGCAGTGAACTAGCGGGAGCCCCCCCAGATACGCAGTATTTT
V: TRBV2
size: .
J: TRBJ2-3
D: TRBD2

CDR3: CASSSAVSGEQYF
DNA: TGCGCCAGCAGCTCAGCGGTCTCGGGCGAGCAGTACTTC
V: TRBV10-1
size: many
J: TRBJ2-7
D: .

CDR3: CASRPPINDYGYTF
DNA: TGTGCCAGTAGGCCTCCGATTAACGACTATGGCTACACCTTC
V: TRBV19
size: .
J: TRBJ1-2
D: .

CDR3: CSAPTASSGNTIYF
DNA: TGCAGTGCCCCGACCGCGAGCTCTGGAAACACCATATATTTT
V: TRBV20-1
size: many
J: TRBJ1-3
D: .

CDR3: CASSQDGNTIYF
DNA: TGTGCCAGCAGCCAAGATGGAAACACCATATATTTT
V: TRBV3-1
size: many
J: TRBJ1-3
D: .